These 23 T cell receptor beta chains originate from one sample sequenced in a study of early T cells in non-severe SARS-CoV-2 infection (dated by TCRdb to 2020 to 2022). The library was produced with 5' RACE. The sequencer listed for this sample is NextSeq 500. TCRdb reprocessing: public reads trimmed at Q25 with fastp, clones called with MiXCR, in-frame beta chains kept. Duplicate CDR3 protein sequences are folded into a single record with the most common DNA and genes. Across this sample there are 40,000 to 55,000 distinct CDR3 sequences, with less than 8.5% seen only once. The biggest ten clones account for just over 8% of the sample. Source material: whole blood. The receptors were sampled from an adult who was a healthcare worker with PCR-confirmed SARS-CoV-2 infection or an uninfected control (not recorded which).

This clonotype was picked up many times. The chain is built from TRBV29-1 and TRBJ2-5; D possibly matches TRBD1 or TRBD2 (5 bases each). The CDR3 length is 15 residues. The germline V and J ends were trimmed by 2 bases and 4 bases, with 17 bases remaining between them. Germline CDR1 is SQVTM and CDR2 is ANQGSEA. CDR3 residues: CSVEPGTEVAETQYF. The DNA of the CDR3 is TGCAGCGTTGAACCCGGGACCGAGGTCGCAGAGACCCAGTACTTC.

This clonotype was counted at least ten times. The rearrangement joins TRBV6-5 to TRBJ2-7; TRBD1 matches at 8 bases. This CDR3 has 13 residues. The V segment lost 8 bases and the J segment 6 bases; nucleotides outside the gene matches: 9. Germline-derived CDR1 and CDR2 are MNHEY and SVGAGI. CDR3 sequence reads: CASSETGALEQYF. The CDR3 DNA reads TGTGCCAGCTCCGAGACAGGGGCACTCGAGCAGTACTTC.

This clonotype was seen more than once but under ten times. The genes are TRBV10-1 and TRBJ2-3; 12 bases map to TRBD2. V was pared by 4 bases and J by 3 bases, with 5 bases of the junction left unmatched. This CDR3 contains 16 residues. CDR1 is WNHNN, CDR2 SYGVQD, per germline (reference sequence). The CDR3 sequence is CASSVLAGGPTDTQYF. The CDR3 coding sequence is TGCGCCAGCAGTGTACTAGCGGGGGGCCCTACAGATACGCAGTATTTT.

The table lists this clonotype with a few counts. The chain links TRBV11-1 to TRBJ2-7; D is perhaps TRBD1 (5 bases). Trimming removed 8 bases at V and 3 bases at J, with 20 bases between. The V gene's germline CDR1 is SGHAT and CDR2 FQDESV (reference sequence). The CDR3 has 15 amino acids. In DNA form, the CDR3 reads TGTGCCAGCGCCAGGAAGGGGTGGGGAATCTACGAGCAGTACTTC. It codes for CASARKGWGIYEQYF.

This clonotype turned up a few times. The chain recombines TRBV7-9 with TRBJ2-5, with TRBD1 matching over 8 bases. Germline V gives CDR1 SEHNR, CDR2 FQNEAQ (reference sequence). The V gene end was trimmed by 8 bases and the J gene end by 5 bases; junction bases not matched to a gene: 7. CDR3 length: 13 residues. The CDR3: CASGYRGTETQYF. CDR3 sequence (DNA): TGTGCCAGCGGATACAGGGGGACGGAGACCCAGTACTTC.

The chain carries TRBV7-8 and TRBJ2-1, with no clear D. The CDR3 contains 14 residues. Germline V CDR1 and CDR2: SGHVS, FQNEAQ. Trimming stripped 0 bases from V and 10 bases from J, with 13 bases between. CDR3 sequence: CASSLARLPKEQFF. The CDR3 region has the DNA TGTGCCAGCAGCTTAGCGCGTCTCCCAAAGGAGCAGTTCTTC.

Note on this clonotype: The CDR3 carries no conserved terminal phenylalanine or tryptophan, so it likely arises from a read error. The rearrangement links TRBV7-2 to TRBJ2-7; D gene uncertain. This CDR3 is built from 11 residues. V lost 2 bases to trimming and J lost 6 bases, with 5 bases between them. Germline V lookup: CDR1 SGHTA, CDR2 FQGNSA. The chain's CDR3 is CASSLIVEQYY. CDR3 DNA: TGTGCCAGCAGCTTAATCGTCGAGCAGTACTAC.

This clonotype came up many times. The chain combines TRBV5-1 with TRBJ2-5, with 7 bases aligning to TRBD1. The CDR3 length is 13 residues. The V gene end was trimmed by 4 bases and the J gene end by 2 bases; junction bases not matched to a gene: 2. The germline CDR1 and CDR2 sequences are SGHRS and YFSETQ. The CDR3 DNA is TGCGCCAGCAGCGGACAGGATCAAGAGACCCAGTACTTC. This gives the protein CASSGQDQETQYF. The whole variable domain, filled in from reference TRBV5-1 and TRBJ2-5, reads KAGVTQTPRYLIKTRGQQVTLSCSPISGHRSVSWYQQTPGQGLQFLFEYFSETQRNKGNFPGRFSGRQFSNSRSEMNVSTLELGDSALYLCASSGQDQETQYFGPGTRLLVL.

In this sample, this clonotype turned up a few times. This chain connects TRBV12-3 or TRBV12-4 to TRBJ1-4; D perhaps matches TRBD1 (5 bases). The V end lost 8 bases, the J end lost 12 bases, and 16 bases lay between the germline ends. The CDR3 length is 12 residues. The CDR3 loop reads CASGMAGLELFF. The CDR3 nucleotides read TGTGCCAGCGGGATGGCGGGGCTGGAACTGTTTTTT.

The chain links TRBV20-1 to TRBJ1-6; no definite D call. V shed 0 bases and J shed 11 bases, with 5 bases lying between them. The CDR3 is 11 residues long. CDR1 and CDR2 from the germline V gene are DFQATT and SNEGSKA (reference sequence). CDR3 residues: CSAREDPPLHF. CDR3 nucleotides: TGCAGTGCTAGAGAAGATCCACCCCTCCACTTT.

This clonotype turned up a few times. The rearrangement joins TRBV28 to TRBJ2-7; tentatively, D is TRBD1 (6 bases). Germline CDR1 reads MDHEN; CDR2 reads SYDVKM. The V end lost 5 bases, the J end lost 3 bases, and 14 bases lay between the germline ends. The CDR3 loop spans 14 amino acids. The CDR3 DNA reads as TGTGCCAGCAGTAGGGCCGGGACAATCTACGAGCAGTACTTC. This codes for CASSRAGTIYEQYF.

This clonotype showed up many times. V gene TRBV9 combines with J gene TRBJ2-7, with D possibly called TRBD1 or TRBD2 (6 bases each). This CDR3 is built from 15 residues. V was pared by 4 bases and J by 0 bases, with 14 bases between. Germline assignment: CDR1 SGDLS and CDR2 YYNGEE. The CDR3 spells CASSPGGGFSYEQYF. The DNA of the CDR3 is TGTGCCAGCAGCCCCGGGGGCGGATTCTCCTACGAGCAGTACTTC.

This clonotype appeared many times. This chain links TRBV12-3 or TRBV12-4 with TRBJ1-1, with D possibly being TRBD1 (5 bases). The CDR3 is 13 residues long. The V gene lost 6 bases and the J gene lost 4 bases, with 12 bases spanning the gap. The CDR3 reads CASSFSGGTEAFF. The CDR3 DNA follows: TGTGCCAGCAGCTTCTCGGGGGGCACTGAAGCTTTCTTT.

The chain recombines TRBV5-5 with TRBJ1-1; tentatively, D is TRBD1 (6 bases). Germline-derived CDR1 and CDR2 are SGHKS and YYEKEE (reference sequence). The CDR3 is 17 amino acids. Trimming removed 1 base at V and 3 bases at J, with 19 bases between. The CDR3 sequence: CASSLKQGIGYDTEAFF. In DNA, the CDR3 is TGTGCCAGCAGCTTGAAACAGGGAATCGGGTATGACACTGAAGCTTTCTTT.

The table lists this clonotype with a few counts. The chain carries TRBV20-1 and TRBJ1-1, with D uncertain. V was pared by 4 bases and J by 11 bases, with 14 bases between. The CDR3 runs to 11 residues. Germline-derived CDR1 and CDR2 are DFQATT and SNEGSKA (reference sequence). The CDR3 DNA sequence: TGCAGTGCTAAGACGAGACGTGGGGCTTTCTTT. Amino acid sequence: CSAKTRRGAFF.

The V and J genes are TRBV4-2 and TRBJ2-7, with 8 bases aligning to TRBD2. The CDR3 spans 13 residues. Trimming removed 4 bases from V and 5 bases from J; junction bases left unmatched: 4. Germline CDR1 and CDR2: LGHNA and YNFKEQ. In nucleotides, the CDR3 is TGTGCCAGCAGCCCCGGACTAGCCCACGAGCAGTACTTC. It translates to CASSPGLAHEQYF.

This clonotype was counted at least ten times. The genes are TRBV28 and TRBJ2-7; TRBD1 matches at 8 bases. The CDR3 extends over 13 amino acids. Germline loops: CDR1 MDHEN, CDR2 SYDVKM. J gave up 3 bases and V 8 bases, and 6 bases lay outside the gene matches. The CDR3 coding sequence is TGTGCCAGCCGGCGGGACAGGATCTACGAGCAGTACTTC. This translates into CASRRDRIYEQYF. Based on the CDR3 plus reference TRBV28 and TRBJ2-7, the full variable domain is DVKVTQSSRYLVKRTGEKVFLECVQDMDHENMFWYRQDPGLGLRLIYFSYDVKMKEKGDIPEGYSVSREKKERFSLILESASTNQTSMYLCASRRDRIYEQYFGPGTRLTVT.

By proportion, this clonotype is medium-sized. The V call is TRBV4-1, the J call TRBJ1-4; possibly TRBD1 for D (6 bases). V was cut by 3 bases and J by 0 bases, with 17 bases left in between. The CDR3 is made up of 18 amino acids. Germline V CDR1 and CDR2: MGHRA, YSYEKL. In nucleotides, the CDR3 is TGCGCCAGCAGCCATCTGACCCCCCGACAGGCAACTAATGAAAAACTGTTTTTT. Its protein product is CASSHLTPRQATNEKLFF.

This clonotype has ten or more counts. CDR3 coding DNA: TGTGCCAGCAGACTGAGGACTAGCGGGTACCTCACAGATACGCAGTATTTT. Translating it yields CASRLRTSGYLTDTQYF. V is TRBV6-1 and J is TRBJ2-3, with 11 bases identical to TRBD2. Germline-derived CDR1 and CDR2 are MNHNS and SASEGT. CDR3 size: 17 residues. After removal of 6 bases from V and 2 bases from J, the junction contained 10 bases not matched to a gene.

There are a few counts of this clonotype. V is TRBV10-1 and J is TRBJ2-5; the D is unclear. This CDR3 spans 12 amino acids. Germline CDR1 is WNHNN and CDR2 is SYGVQD (reference sequence). V lost 0 bases and J lost 4, with 3 bases in between. CDR3 in amino acids: CASSESGETQYF. CDR3 in DNA: TGCGCCAGCAGTGAGTCCGGAGAGACCCAGTACTTC.

The chain couples TRBV7-8 to TRBJ1-4; D call uncertain. CDR1 is SGHVS, CDR2 FQNEAQ, per germline. Trimming pared 4 bases from V and 7 bases from J, leaving 13 bases between. The CDR3 has 14 residues. This CDR3 reads CASSSNKGGEKLFF. In nucleotides, the CDR3 is TGTGCCAGCAGCTCAAACAAGGGCGGTGAAAAACTGTTTTTT. Full variable domain (remainder filled in from reference TRBV7-8 and TRBJ1-4): GAGVSQSPRYKVAKRGQDVALRCDPISGHVSLFWYQQALGQGPEFLTYFQNEAQLDKSGLPSDRFFAERPEGSVSTLKIQRTQQEDSAVYLCASSSNKGGEKLFFGSGTQLSVL.

This clonotype has more than one count but fewer than ten. V is TRBV28 and J is TRBJ2-2, with TRBD1 as a possible D gene (6 bases). The CDR3 loop spans 15 amino acids. CDR1 is MDHEN, CDR2 SYDVKM, per germline. The germline V and J ends were trimmed by 5 bases and 5 bases, with 15 bases remaining between them. The CDR3: CASSLHREGTGELFF. CDR3 DNA sequence: TGTGCCAGCAGTCTGCACAGGGAAGGTACCGGGGAGCTGTTTTTT.

The CDR3 DNA is TGTGCCAGCAGTTTATCATTTGGCACCACTGAAGCTTTCTTT. The encoded protein is CASSLSFGTTEAFF. The chain couples TRBV12-3 or TRBV12-4 to TRBJ1-1; D gene uncertain. The V end lost 2 bases, the J end lost 4 bases, and 11 bases lay between the germline ends. There are 14 residues in the CDR3.